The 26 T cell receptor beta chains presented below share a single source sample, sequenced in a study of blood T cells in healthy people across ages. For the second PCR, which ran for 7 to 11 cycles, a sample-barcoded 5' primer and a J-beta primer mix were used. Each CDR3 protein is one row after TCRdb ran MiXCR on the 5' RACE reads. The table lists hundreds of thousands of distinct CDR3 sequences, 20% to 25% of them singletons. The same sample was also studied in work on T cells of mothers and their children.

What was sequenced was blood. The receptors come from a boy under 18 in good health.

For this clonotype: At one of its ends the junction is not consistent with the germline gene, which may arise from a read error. The CDR3, as DNA: TGTGCTAGCAGCTTAGAGCCGGGCCACGAGCAGTACTTC. Translated, it gives CASSLEPGHEQYF. V gene TRBV7-7 combines with J gene TRBJ2-7; D uncertain. The CDR3 covers 13 residues. CDR1 is SSHAT and CDR2 is FNYEAQ in the germline V gene (reference sequence).

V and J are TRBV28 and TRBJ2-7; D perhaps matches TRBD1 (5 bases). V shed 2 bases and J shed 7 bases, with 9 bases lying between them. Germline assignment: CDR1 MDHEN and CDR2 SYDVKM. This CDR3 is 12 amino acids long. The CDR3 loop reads CASSLLREEQYF. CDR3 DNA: TGTGCCAGCAGTTTACTCAGGGAAGAGCAGTACTTC. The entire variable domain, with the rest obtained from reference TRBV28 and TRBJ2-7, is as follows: DVKVTQSSRYLVKRTGEKVFLECVQDMDHENMFWYRQDPGLGLRLIYFSYDVKMKEKGDIPEGYSVSREKKERFSLILESASTNQTSMYLCASSLLREEQYFGPGTRLTVT.

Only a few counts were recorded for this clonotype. This CDR3 reads CSVNPDSHNEQFF. The CDR3 DNA reads as TGCAGCGTTAACCCGGACAGTCACAATGAGCAGTTCTTC. The J gene is TRBJ2-1, the V gene TRBV29-1; D possibly corresponds to TRBD1 (6 bases). V lost 5 bases, J lost 5 bases, and 13 bases lay in between. The CDR3 is 13 amino acids. Germline lookup yields CDR1 SQVTM and CDR2 ANQGSEA.

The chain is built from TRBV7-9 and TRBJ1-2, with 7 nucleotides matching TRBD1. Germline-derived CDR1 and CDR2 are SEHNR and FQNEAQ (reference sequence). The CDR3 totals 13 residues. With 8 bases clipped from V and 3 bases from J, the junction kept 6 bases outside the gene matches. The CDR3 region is CASRGGTDYGYTF. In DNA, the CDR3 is TGTGCCAGCCGGGGCGGGACAGACTATGGCTACACCTTC. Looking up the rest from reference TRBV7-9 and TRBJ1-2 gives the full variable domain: DTGVSQNPRHKITKRGQNVTFRCDPISEHNRLYWYRQTLGQGPEFLTYFQNEAQLEKSRLLSDRFSAERPKGSFSTLEIQRTEQGDSAMYLCASRGGTDYGYTFGSGTRLTVV.

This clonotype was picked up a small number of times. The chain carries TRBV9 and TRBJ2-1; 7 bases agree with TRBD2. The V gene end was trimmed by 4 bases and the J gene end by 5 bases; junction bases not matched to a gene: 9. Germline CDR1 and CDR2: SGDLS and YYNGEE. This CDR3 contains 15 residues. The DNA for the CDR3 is TGTGCCAGCAGCCCGAGCGGGACCCCCAACAATGAGCAGTTCTTC. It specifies CASSPSGTPNNEQFF.

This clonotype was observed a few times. The CDR3: CSVEDPGTSGVYNEQFF. The CDR3 DNA reads as TGCAGCGTTGAAGACCCGGGGACTAGCGGTGTCTACAATGAGCAGTTCTTC. The chain recombines TRBV29-1 with TRBJ2-1; TRBD2 aligns across 11 bases. V lost 0 bases to trimming and J lost 3 bases; unmatched junction nucleotides: 7. The CDR3 spans 17 residues. Per germline, CDR1 SQVTM and CDR2 ANQGSEA.

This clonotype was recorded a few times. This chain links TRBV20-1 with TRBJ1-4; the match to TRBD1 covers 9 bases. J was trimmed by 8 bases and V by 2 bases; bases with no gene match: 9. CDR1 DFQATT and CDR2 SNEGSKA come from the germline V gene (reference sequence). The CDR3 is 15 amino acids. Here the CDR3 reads CSARLPQGAGEKLFF. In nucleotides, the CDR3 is TGCAGTGCTAGATTACCACAGGGGGCGGGAGAAAAACTGTTTTTT.

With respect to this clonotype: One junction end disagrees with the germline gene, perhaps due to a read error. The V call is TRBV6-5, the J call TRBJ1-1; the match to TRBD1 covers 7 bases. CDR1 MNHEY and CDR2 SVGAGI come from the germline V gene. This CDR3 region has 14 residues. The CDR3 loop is CASNYQGVNTEAFF. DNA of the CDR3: TGTGCCAGCAATTACCAGGGGGTGAACACTGAAGCTTTCTTT.

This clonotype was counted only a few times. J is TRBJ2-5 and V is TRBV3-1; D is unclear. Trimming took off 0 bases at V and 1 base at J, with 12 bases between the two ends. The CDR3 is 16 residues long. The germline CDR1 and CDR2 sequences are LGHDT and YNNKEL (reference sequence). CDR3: CASSQDAPTTQETQYF. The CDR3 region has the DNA TGTGCCAGCAGCCAAGATGCCCCGACGACCCAAGAGACCCAGTACTTC.

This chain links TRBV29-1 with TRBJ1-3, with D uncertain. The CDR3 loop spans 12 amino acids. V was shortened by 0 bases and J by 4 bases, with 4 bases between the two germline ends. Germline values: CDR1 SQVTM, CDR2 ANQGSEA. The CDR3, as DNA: TGCAGCGTTGAAGACAGCGGAAACACCATATATTTT. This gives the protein CSVEDSGNTIYF.

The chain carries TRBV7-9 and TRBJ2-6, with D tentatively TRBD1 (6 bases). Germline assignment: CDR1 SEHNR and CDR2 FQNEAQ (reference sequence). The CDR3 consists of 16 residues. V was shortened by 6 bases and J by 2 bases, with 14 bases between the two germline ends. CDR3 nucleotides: TGTGCCAGCAGTTCCCCTCGGACAGCTGGGGCCAACGTCCTGACTTTC. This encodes CASSSPRTAGANVLTF.

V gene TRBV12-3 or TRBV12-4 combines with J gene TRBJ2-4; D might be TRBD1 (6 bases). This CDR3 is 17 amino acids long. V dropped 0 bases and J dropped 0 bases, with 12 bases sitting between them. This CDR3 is CASSLAGAGLAKNIQYF. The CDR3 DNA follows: TGTGCCAGCAGTTTAGCGGGGGCAGGTCTAGCCAAAAACATTCAGTACTTC.

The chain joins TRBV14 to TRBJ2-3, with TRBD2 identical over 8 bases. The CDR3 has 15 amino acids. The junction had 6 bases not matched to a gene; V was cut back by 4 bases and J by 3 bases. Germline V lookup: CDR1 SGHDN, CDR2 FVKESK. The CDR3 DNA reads TGTGCCAGCAGCCGAGCGGGAGAAGGGACAGATACGCAGTATTTT. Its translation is CASSRAGEGTDTQYF.

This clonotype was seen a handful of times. The CDR3 DNA is TGTGCCAGCAGCTTACAGGGGACTATCGGGGGGGAGCAGTACTTC. It specifies CASSLQGTIGGEQYF. The genes are TRBV7-2 and TRBJ2-7; TRBD2 might be the D (7 bases). The CDR3 extends over 15 amino acids. Germline V gene sequence: CDR1 SGHTA, CDR2 FQGNSA. V was shortened by 2 bases and J by 7 bases, with 18 bases between the two germline ends. The full variable domain, with the rest looked up from reference TRBV7-2 and TRBJ2-7, is GAGVSQSPSNKVTEKGKDVELRCDPISGHTALYWYRQSLGQGLEFLIYFQGNSAPDKSGLPSDRFSAERTGGSVSTLTIQRTQQEDSAVYLCASSLQGTIGGEQYFGPGTRLTVT.

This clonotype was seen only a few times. CDR3 in DNA: TGTGCCACGAGGCGGGACTTCAATACAGATACGCAGTATTTT. Translation: CATRRDFNTDTQYF. The gene calls are TRBV6-5 and TRBJ2-3; possible D gene TRBD2, 6 bases. Germline V gene lookup returns CDR1 MNHEY and CDR2 SVGAGI. Trimming shortened V by 10 bases and J by 3 bases, and 17 bases separated the two germline ends. The CDR3 covers 14 residues.

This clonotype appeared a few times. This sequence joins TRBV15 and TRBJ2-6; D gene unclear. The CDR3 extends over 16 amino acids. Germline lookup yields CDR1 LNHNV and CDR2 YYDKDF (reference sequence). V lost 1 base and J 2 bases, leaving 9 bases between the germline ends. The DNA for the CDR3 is TGTGCCACCAGCAGAGTGGGGTGGACTGGGGCCAACGTCCTGACTTTC. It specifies CATSRVGWTGANVLTF. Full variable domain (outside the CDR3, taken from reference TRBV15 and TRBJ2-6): DAMVIQNPRYQVTQFGKPVTLSCSQTLNHNVMYWYQQKSSQAPKLLFHYYDKDFNNEADTPDNFQSRRPNTSFCFLDIRSPGLGDTAMYLCATSRVGWTGANVLTFGAGSRLTVL.

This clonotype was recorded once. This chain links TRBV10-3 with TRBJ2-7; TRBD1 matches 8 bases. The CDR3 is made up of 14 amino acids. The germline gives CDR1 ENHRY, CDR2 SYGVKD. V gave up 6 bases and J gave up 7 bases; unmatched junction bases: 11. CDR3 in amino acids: CAIRSGTGPLEQYF. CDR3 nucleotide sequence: TGTGCCATCAGGTCCGGGACAGGACCTCTGGAGCAGTACTTC.

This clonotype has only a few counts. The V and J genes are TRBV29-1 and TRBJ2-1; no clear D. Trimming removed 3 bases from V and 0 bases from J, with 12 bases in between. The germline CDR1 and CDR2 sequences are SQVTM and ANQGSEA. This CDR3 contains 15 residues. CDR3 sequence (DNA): TGCAGCGTTGAGGCAGCCGAGAGCTCCTACAATGAGCAGTTCTTC. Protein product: CSVEAAESSYNEQFF.

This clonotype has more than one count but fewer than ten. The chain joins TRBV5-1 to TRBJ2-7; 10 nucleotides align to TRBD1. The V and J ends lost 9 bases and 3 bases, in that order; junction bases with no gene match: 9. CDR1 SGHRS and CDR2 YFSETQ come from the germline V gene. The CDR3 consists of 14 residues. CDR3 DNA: TGCGCCACCTCAGCCGGGACAGGGGACTACGAGCAGTACTTC. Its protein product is CATSAGTGDYEQYF.

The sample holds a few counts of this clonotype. The CDR3 spells CASSEYYQSLNSPLHF. CDR3 bases: TGTGCCAGCAGTGAATATTACCAGTCTCTCAATTCACCCCTCCACTTT. V usage is TRBV25-1 and J usage is TRBJ1-6; D gene unclear. V was trimmed by 0 bases and J by 7 bases, leaving 13 bases between them. Germline V gene sequence: CDR1 MGHDK, CDR2 SYGVNS. The CDR3 covers 16 residues.

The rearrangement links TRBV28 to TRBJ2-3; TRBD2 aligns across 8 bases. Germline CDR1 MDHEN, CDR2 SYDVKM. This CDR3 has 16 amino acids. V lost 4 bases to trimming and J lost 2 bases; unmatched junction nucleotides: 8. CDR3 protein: CASSSLGLAVTDTQYF. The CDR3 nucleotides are TGTGCCAGCAGTTCCCTTGGACTAGCTGTCACAGATACGCAGTATTTT.

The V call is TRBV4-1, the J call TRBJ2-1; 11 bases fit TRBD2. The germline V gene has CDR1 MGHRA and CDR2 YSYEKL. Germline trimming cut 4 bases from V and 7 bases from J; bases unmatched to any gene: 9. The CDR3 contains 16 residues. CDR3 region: CASSPEGLAAWNEQFF. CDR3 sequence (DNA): TGCGCCAGCAGCCCAGAGGGACTAGCGGCCTGGAATGAGCAGTTCTTC.

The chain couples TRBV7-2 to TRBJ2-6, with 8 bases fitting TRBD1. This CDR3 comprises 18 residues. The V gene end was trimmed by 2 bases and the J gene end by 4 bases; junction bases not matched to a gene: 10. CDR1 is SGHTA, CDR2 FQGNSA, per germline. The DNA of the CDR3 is TGTGCCAGCAGCTTATGGGCAGGGGGCCATAGCGGGGCCAACGTCCTGACTTTC. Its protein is CASSLWAGGHSGANVLTF.

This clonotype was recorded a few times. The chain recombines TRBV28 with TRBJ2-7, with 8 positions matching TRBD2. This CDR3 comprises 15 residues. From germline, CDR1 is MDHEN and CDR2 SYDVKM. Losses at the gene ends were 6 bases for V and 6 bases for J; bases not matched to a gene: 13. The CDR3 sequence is CASREISGKGGEQYF. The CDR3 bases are TGTGCCAGCAGGGAGATTAGCGGGAAGGGCGGCGAGCAGTACTTC.

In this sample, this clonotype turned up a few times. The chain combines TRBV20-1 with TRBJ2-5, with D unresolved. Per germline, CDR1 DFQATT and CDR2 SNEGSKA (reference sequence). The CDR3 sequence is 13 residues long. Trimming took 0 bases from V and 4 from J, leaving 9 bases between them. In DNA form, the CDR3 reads TGCAGTGCTAGAGATATGGCCAGAGAGACCCAGTACTTC. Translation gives CSARDMARETQYF.

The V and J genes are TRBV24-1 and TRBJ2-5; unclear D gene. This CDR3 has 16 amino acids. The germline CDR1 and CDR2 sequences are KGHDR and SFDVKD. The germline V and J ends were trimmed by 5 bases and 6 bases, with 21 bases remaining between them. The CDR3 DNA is TGTGCCACCAGTGGGGCGGAGACTCCAGAGCCCAAGACCCAGTACTTC. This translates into CATSGAETPEPKTQYF.